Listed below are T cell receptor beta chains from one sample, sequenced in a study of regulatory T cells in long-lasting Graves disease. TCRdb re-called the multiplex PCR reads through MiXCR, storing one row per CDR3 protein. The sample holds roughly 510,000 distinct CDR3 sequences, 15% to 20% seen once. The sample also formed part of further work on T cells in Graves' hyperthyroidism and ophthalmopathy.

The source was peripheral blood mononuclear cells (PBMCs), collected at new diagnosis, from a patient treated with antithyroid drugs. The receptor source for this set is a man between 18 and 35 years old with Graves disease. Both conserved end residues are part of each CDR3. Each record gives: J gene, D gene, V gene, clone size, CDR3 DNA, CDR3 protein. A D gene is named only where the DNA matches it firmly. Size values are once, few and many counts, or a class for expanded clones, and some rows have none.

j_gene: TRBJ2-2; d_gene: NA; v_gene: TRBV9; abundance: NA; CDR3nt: TGTGCCAGCAGCGTAGCCGGGGGCCGCGACACCGGGGAGCTGTTTTTT; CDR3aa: CASSVAGGRDTGELFF
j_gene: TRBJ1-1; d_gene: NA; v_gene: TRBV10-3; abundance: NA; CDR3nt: TGTGCCATCACGTCCCAGGGGCAAGGAACTGAAGCTTTCTTT; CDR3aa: CAITSQGQGTEAFF
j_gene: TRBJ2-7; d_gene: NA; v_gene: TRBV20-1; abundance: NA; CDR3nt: TGCAGTGCTAGGGTCCCCGTTTATTTCGGGACACACTACGAGCAGTACTTC; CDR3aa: CSARVPVYFGTHYEQYF
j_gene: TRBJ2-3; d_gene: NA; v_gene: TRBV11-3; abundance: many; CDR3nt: TGTGCCAGCAGCTCCGACGGCCTTGGTACGCAGTATTTT; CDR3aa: CASSSDGLGTQYF
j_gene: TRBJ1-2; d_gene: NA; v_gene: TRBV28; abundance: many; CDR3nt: TGTGCCAGCAGTTTACAGCGGGGTGTTTCCGACTCCACGGGCTACACCTTC; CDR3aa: CASSLQRGVSDSTGYTF
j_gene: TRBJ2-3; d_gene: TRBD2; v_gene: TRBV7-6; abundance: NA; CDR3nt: TGTGCCAGCAGCTTAGCGCAAATGGGGGGGGGATATGCAGATACGCAGTATTTT; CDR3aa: CASSLAQMGGGYADTQYF
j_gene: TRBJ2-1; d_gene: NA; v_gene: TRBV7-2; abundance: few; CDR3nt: TGTGCCAGCAGCTTAAGATGGCGGGAAGAGGGGAATGAGCAGTTCTTC; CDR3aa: CASSLRWREEGNEQFF
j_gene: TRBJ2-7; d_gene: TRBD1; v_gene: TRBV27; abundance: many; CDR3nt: TGTGCCAGCAGACCGACAGGGGATAACTACGAGCAGTACTTC; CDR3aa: CASRPTGDNYEQYF
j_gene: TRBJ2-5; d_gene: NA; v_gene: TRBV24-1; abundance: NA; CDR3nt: TGTGCCACCAGTGATGATGGACGGGGTGACGGGACCCAGTACTTC; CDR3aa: CATSDDGRGDGTQYF
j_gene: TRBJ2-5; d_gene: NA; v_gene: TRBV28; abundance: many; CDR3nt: TGTGCCAGCAGTTTAGACGTCGGAGGTCGCCGAGTCCAAGAGACCCAGTACTTC; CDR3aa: CASSLDVGGRRVQETQYF
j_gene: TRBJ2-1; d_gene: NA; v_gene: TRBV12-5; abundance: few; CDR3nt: TGTGCTAGTGGTTTGTGGGGCGGTCTAACCTACAATGAGCTGTTCTTC; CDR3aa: CASGLWGGLTYNELFF
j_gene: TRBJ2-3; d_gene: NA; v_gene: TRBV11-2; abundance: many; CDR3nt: TGTGCCAGCAGCTTAGTAGGATCTGGGAGGCGGAAAGATACGCAGTATTTT; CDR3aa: CASSLVGSGRRKDTQYF
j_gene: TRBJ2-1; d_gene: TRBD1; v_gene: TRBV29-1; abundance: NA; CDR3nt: TGCAGCGTTGTCATCGGACAGGGGGCAGGGAATGAGCAGTTCTTC; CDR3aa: CSVVIGQGAGNEQFF
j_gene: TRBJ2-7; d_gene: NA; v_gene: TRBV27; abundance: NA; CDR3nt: TGTGCCAGCAGTTTATCCGGGGGCCCAGCCTACGAGCAGTACTTC; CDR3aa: CASSLSGGPAYEQYF
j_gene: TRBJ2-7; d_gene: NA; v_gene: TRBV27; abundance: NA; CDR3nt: TGTGCCAGCAGTAGGGCAGGGGCCTCCTACGAGCAGTACTTC; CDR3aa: CASSRAGASYEQYF
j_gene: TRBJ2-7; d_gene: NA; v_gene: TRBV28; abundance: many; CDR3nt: TGTGCCAGCAGTTTTCGTCAGCCCCGTGCGGGCTTCGGGTCAGCGAGGTACGAGCAGTACTTC; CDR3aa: CASSFRQPRAGFGSARYEQYF
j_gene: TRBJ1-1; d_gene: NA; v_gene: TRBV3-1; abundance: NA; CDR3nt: TGTGCCAGCAGCCTCGGGACCAATGAAGCTTTCTTT; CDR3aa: CASSLGTNEAFF
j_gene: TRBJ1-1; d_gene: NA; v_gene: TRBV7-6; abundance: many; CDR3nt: TGTGCCAGCAGCTTAGAGGGGTGGCGGTCGCACACTGAAGCTTTCTTT; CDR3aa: CASSLEGWRSHTEAFF
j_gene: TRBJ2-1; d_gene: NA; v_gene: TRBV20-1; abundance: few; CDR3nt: TGCAGTGCTGCCTCCGGCACACACAATGAGCAGTTCTTC; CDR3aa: CSAASGTHNEQFF
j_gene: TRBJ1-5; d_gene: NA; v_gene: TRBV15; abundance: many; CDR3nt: TGTGCCACCAGCAGAGATCAGGGCGATCAGCCCCAGCATTTT; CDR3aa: CATSRDQGDQPQHF
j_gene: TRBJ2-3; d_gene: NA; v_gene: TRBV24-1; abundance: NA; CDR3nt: TGTGCCACCAGTGATGGGGGCGCAAGGACAGATACGCAGTATTTT; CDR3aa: CATSDGGARTDTQYF
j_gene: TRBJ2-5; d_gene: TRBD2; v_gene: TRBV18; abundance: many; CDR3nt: TGTGCCAGCTCACCAAGGCTCCTAGCGGATCAGGAGACCCAGTACTTC; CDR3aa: CASSPRLLADQETQYF
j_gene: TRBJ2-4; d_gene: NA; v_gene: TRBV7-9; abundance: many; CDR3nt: TGTGCCAGCAGCCTAGAAGCAGCCAAAAACATTCAGTACTTC; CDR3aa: CASSLEAAKNIQYF
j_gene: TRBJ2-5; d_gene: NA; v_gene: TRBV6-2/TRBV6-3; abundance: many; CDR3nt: TGTGCCAGCAGAAAAGAGACCCAGTACTTC; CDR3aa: CASRKETQYF
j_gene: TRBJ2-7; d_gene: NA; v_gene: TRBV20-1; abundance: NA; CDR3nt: TGCAGTGCTTCTGCCCCGGGACTTCTGACCTACGAGCAGTACTTC; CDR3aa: CSASAPGLLTYEQYF
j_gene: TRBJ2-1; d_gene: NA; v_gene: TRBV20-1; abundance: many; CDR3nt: TGCAGTGCTGGAGTTCAGTACTCCTACAATGAGCAGTTCTTC; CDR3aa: CSAGVQYSYNEQFF
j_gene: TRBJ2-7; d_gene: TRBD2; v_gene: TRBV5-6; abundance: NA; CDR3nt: TGTGCCAGCAGCGACGGGGGGGCGGGAGGATCCTACGAGCAGTACTTC; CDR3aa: CASSDGGAGGSYEQYF
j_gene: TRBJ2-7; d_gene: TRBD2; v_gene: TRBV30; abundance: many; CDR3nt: TGTGCCTGTAGTCAAAGCGGGAGCTACGAGCAGTACTTC; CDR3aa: CACSQSGSYEQYF
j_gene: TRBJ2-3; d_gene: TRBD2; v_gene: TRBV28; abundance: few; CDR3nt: TGTGCCAGCAGCCAAGGGTACGAGCGGGAGGTCCCAGATACGCAGTATTTT; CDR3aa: CASSQGYEREVPDTQYF
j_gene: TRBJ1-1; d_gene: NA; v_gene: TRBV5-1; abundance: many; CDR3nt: TGCGCCAGCAGCCCCTGGACGAGCACTGAAGCTTTCTTT; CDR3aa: CASSPWTSTEAFF
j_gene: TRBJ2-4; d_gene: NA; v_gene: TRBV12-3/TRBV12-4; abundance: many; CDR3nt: TGTGCCAGCAGTTTAGAAGGTGCTCGGGGGAACATTCAGTACTTC; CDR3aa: CASSLEGARGNIQYF
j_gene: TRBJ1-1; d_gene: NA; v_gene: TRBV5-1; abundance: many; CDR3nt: TGCGCCAGCAGCTTAAACGCCGGACAGATCAACACTGAAGCTTTCTTT; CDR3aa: CASSLNAGQINTEAFF
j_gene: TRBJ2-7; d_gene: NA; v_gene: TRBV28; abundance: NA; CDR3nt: TGTGCCAGCAGAGGATCGGCAGAGTCCTACGAGCAGTACTTC; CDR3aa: CASRGSAESYEQYF
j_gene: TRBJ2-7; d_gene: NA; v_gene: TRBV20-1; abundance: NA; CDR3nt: TGCAGTGCTCAACAGGGTGCCTACGAGCAGTACTTC; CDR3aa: CSAQQGAYEQYF
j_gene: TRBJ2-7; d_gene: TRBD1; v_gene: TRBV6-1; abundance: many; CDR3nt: TGTGCCAGCAGTCGTGGACAGGGGGCAATAGAGCAGTACTTC; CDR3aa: CASSRGQGAIEQYF
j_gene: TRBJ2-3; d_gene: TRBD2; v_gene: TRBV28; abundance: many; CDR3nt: TGTGCCAGCAGTTTCAGTAGCGGGAGGGCGGGAGATACGCAGTATTTT; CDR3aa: CASSFSSGRAGDTQYF
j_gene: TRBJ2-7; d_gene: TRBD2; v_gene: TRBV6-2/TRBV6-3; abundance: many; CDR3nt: TGTGCCAGCGGGACGGGGAGCGGGATAATCTACGAGCAGTACTTC; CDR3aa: CASGTGSGIIYEQYF
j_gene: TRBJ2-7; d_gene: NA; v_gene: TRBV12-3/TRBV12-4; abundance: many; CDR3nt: TGTGCCAGCAGTCCCGGGAATCTCCACGAGCAGTACTTC; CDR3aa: CASSPGNLHEQYF
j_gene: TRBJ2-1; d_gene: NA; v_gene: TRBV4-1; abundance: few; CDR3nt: TGCGCCAGCAGCTACGGGACGGTCGCCTACAATGAGCAGTTCTTC; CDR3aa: CASSYGTVAYNEQFF
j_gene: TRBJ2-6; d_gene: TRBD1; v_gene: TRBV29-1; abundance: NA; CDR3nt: TGCAGCGTTGGTGGGGACAGGGGGCTTGGGGCCAACGTCCTGACTTTC; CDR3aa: CSVGGDRGLGANVLTF
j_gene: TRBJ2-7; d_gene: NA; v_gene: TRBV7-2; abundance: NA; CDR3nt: TGTGCCAGCAGCGAGAAGTACGAGCAGTACTTC; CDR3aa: CASSEKYEQYF
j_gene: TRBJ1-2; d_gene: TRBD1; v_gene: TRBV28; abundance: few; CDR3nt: TGTGCCAGCAGCGGACAGGGGGAAAACTATGGCTACACCTTC; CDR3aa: CASSGQGENYGYTF
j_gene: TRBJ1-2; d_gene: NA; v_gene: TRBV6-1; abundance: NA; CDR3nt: TGTGCCAGCAGCCAAACCCCGAACAGGGTCACACGGACTCACGACTATGGCTACACCTTC; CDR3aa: CASSQTPNRVTRTHDYGYTF
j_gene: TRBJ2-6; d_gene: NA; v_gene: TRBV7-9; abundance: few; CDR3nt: TGTGCCAGCAGCTTAGGAGAAGAATACTCTGGGGCCAACGTCCTGACTTTC; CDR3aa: CASSLGEEYSGANVLTF
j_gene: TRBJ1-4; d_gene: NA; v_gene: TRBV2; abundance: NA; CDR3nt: TGTGCCAGCAAATGGGCGGCAACTAATGAAAAACTGTTTTTT; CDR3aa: CASKWAATNEKLFF
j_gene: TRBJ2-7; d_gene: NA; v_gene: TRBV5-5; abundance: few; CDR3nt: TGCGCCAGCAGCTATCCGGGACAAGGGGACGAGCAGTACTTC; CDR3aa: CASSYPGQGDEQYF
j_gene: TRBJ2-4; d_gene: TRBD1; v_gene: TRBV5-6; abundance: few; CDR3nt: TGTGCCAGCAGCCAGGAAGGACAGGGTATAGCCAAAAACATTCAGTACTTC; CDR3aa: CASSQEGQGIAKNIQYF
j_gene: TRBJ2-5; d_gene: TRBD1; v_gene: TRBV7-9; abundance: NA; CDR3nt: TGTGCCAGCAGCTTAGCGACGCAGGGGGATGGTTCTGAAGAGACCCAGTACTTC; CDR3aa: CASSLATQGDGSEETQYF
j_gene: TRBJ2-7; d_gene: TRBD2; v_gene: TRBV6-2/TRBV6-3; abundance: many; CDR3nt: TGTGCCAGCAGTGATAGCGGGAGGAACGAGCAGTACTTC; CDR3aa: CASSDSGRNEQYF
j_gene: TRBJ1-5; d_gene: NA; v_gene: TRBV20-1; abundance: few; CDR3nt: TGCAGTGCTGGGGGACGGATGGATCAGCCCCAGCATTTT; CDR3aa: CSAGGRMDQPQHF